The clone carrying this T cell receptor beta chain came up once. The germline V gene encodes CDR1 SGHRS and CDR2 YFSETQ. V lost 5 bases, J lost 2 bases, and 5 bases stayed unmatched. The CDR3 loop spans 15 amino acids. Clones were sequenced by immunoSEQ multiplex PCR, and TCRdb holds only the in-frame ones, with some missing. The sample lists under 200,000 clones; 60% to 85% were seen once. The data were taken from a study of blood T cell repertoires in COVID-19. Study-level background: T cells, B-cell-depleted T cells, or PBMCs supplied cDNA or gDNA.

This receptor was taken from a man aged 55 to 70 with acute or convalescent COVID-19. The sequencing input was peripheral blood. The chain is built from TRBV5-1 and TRBJ2-7, with 12 bases aligning to TRBD2. The CDR3 region has the DNA TGCGCCAGCAGTCGTGGACTAGCGGGAACCTACGAGCAGTACTTC. Translated: CASSRGLAGTYEQYF.